The sequence of this T cell receptor beta chain was determined in a study of T cell repertoires in cytomegalovirus infection. Looking at the study overall: Indications of both CMV infection and matching HLA type were provided by public TCR beta signatures. Regarding the study as a whole: Carriage of CMV together with the relevant HLA was identifiable through cumulative public TCR beta family frequency. HLA-C-restricted CMV clonotypes gave the most frequent clonotype in two of eight donors.

TCRdb used MiXCR to reprocess the reads, holding one entry per CDR3 protein. The sample records around 300,000 distinct CDR3 sequences, more than 20% being singletons. As to this clonotype: Its antigen is not identified.

V lost 0 bases, J lost 0 bases, and 3 bases lay in between. Germline-derived CDR1 and CDR2 are MGHRA and YSYEKL. The CDR3 is made up of 15 amino acids. Sequenced material: PBMCs. The chain combines TRBV4-1 with TRBJ1-6; D unresolved. The TCR sequence derives from a human donor in good health (CMV status not recorded). Some clones in this sample may be carry-over from other donors' samples. The CDR3 DNA reads TGCGCCAGCAGCCAAGATTTCTCCTATAATTCACCCCTCCACTTT. This translates into CASSQDFSYNSPLHF.